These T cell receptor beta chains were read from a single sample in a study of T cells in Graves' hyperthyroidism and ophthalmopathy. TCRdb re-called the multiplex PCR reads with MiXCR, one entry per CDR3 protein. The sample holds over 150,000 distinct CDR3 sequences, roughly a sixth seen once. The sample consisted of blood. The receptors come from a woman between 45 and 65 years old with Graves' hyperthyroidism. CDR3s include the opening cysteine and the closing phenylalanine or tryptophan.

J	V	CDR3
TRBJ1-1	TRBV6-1	CASSSEGSPATEAFF
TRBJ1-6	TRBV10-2	CASGKPGGNSPLHF
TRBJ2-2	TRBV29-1	CSVRQGVNTGELFF
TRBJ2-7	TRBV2	CASNPRRTYEQYF
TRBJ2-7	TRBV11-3	CASSKRTSVAYEQYF
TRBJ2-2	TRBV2	CASSEGPGELFF
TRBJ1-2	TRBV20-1	CSARAGVRGAGGYTF
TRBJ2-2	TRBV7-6	CASLRGPNTGELFF
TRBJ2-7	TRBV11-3	CASSLDRIGISYEQYF
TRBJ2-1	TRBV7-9	CASSIQGLEQFF
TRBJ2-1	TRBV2	CASRSSGNNEQFF
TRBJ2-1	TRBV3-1	CASSRLVEQFF
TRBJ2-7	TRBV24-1	CATSDGRSLRPYEQYF
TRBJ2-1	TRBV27	CASSSGLAANEQFF
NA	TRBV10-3	CAITDSESYEQFF
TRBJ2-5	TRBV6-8	CASSYSSRGETQYF
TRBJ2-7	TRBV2	CASSDSTSSYEQYF
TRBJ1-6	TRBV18	CASSPGGRSIYNSPLHF
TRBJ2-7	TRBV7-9	CASSLPLAGASYEQYF
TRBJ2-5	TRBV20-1	CSAKGQEVETQYF
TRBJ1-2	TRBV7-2	CASSLGLQGAIGYTF
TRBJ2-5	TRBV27	CASSLWGAAYQETQYF